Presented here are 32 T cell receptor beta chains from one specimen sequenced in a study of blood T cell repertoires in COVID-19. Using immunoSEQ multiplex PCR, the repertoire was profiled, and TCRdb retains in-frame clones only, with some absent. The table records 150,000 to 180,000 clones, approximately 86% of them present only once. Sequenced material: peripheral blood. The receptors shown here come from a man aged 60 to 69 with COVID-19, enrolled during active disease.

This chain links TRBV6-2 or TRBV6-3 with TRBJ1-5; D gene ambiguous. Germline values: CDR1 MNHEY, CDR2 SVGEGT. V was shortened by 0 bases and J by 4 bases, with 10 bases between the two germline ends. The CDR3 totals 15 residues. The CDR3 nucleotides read TGTGCCAGCAGTTACTCCCTGACAACAAATCAGCCCCAGCATTTT. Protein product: CASSYSLTTNQPQHF.

The CDR3 DNA reads TGTGCCATCAGTCAGGACAGGGATCGCTACGAGCAGTACTTC. Translation: CAISQDRDRYEQYF. The chain has TRBV10-3 and TRBJ2-7; 8 nucleotides agree with TRBD1. The CDR3 totals 14 residues. The ends lost 5 bases at V and 3 bases at J; junction bases unmatched: 6. Germline CDR1 is ENHRY and CDR2 is SYGVKD.

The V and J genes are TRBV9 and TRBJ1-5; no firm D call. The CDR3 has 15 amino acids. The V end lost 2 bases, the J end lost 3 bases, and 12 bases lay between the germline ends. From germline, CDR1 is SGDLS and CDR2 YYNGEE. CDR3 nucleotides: TGTGCCAGCAGCGTTGAGGGCGGGATCAATCAGCCCCAGCATTTT. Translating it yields CASSVEGGINQPQHF.

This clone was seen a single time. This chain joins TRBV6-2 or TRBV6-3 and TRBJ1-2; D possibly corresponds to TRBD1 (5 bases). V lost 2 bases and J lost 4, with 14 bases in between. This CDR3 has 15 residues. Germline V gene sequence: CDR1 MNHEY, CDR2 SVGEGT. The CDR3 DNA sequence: TGTGCCAGCAGTTACGGGGCGGATATCATCTATGGCTACACCTTC. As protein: CASSYGADIIYGYTF.

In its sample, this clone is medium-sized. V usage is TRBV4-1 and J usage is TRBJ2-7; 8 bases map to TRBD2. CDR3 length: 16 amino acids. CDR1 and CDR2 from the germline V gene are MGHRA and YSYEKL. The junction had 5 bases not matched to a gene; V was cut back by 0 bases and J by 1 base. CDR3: CASSQDFPGGSYEQYF. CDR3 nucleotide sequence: TGCGCCAGCAGCCAAGATTTCCCGGGAGGGTCCTACGAGCAGTACTTC.

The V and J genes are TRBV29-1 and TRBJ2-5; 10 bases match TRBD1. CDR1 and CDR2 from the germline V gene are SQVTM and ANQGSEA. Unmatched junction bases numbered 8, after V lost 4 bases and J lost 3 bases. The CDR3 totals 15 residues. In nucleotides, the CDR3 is TGCAGCGTTGGGAGAACGGGGACAGGGGAAGAGACCCAGTACTTC. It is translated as CSVGRTGTGEETQYF. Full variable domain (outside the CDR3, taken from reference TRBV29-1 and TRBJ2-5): SAVISQKPSRDICQRGTSLTIQCQVDSQVTMMFWYRQQPGQSLTLIATANQGSEATYESGFVIDKFPISRPNLTFSTLTVSNMSPEDSSIYLCSVGRTGTGEETQYFGPGTRLLVL.

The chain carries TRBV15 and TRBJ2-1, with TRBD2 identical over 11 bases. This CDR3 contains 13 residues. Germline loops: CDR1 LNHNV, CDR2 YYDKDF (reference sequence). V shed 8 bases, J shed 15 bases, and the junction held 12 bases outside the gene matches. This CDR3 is CATAAGTSGRRFF. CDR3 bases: TGTGCCACCGCAGCCGGGACTAGCGGTCGTAGGTTCTTC.

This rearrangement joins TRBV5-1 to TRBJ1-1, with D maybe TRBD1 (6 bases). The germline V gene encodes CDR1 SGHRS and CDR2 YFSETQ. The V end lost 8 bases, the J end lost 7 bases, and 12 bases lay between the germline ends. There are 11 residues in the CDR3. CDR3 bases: TGCGCCAGTCGAGGACAGTTTGAAGCTTTCTTT. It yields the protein CASRGQFEAFF.

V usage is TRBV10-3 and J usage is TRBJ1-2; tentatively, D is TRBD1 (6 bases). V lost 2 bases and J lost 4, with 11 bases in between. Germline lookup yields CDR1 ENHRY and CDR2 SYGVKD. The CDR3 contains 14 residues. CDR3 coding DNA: TGTGCCATCAGTGAGAAGGGGGTGAGCTATGGCTACACCTTC. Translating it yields CAISEKGVSYGYTF.

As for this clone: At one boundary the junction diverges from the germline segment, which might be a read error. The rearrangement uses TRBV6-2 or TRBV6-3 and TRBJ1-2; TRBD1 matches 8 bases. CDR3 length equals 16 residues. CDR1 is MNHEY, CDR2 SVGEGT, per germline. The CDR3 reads CASSYPSGQAIYGYTF. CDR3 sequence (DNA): TGTGCTAGCAGTTACCCCTCGGGACAGGCGATCTATGGCTACACCTTC.

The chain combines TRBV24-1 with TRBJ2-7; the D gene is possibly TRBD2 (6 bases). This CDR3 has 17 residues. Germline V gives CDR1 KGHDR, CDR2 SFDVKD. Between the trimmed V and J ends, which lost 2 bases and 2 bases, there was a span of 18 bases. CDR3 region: CATSDSGLSGTPYEQYF. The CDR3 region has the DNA TGTGCCACCAGTGATTCTGGACTATCAGGGACTCCCTACGAGCAGTACTTC.

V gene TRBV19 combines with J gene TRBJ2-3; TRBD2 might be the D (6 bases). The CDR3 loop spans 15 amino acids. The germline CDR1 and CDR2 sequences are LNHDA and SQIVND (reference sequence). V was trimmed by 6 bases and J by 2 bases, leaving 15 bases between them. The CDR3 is CASSRSGAHTDTQYF. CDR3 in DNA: TGTGCCAGTAGCCGTTCGGGAGCGCACACAGATACGCAGTATTTT.

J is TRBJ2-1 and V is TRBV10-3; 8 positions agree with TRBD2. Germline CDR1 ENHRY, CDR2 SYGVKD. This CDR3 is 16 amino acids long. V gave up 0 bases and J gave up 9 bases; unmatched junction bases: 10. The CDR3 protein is CAISESIGGGTSEQFF. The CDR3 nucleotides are TGTGCCATCAGTGAGTCGATAGGCGGGGGGACTAGTGAGCAGTTCTTC.

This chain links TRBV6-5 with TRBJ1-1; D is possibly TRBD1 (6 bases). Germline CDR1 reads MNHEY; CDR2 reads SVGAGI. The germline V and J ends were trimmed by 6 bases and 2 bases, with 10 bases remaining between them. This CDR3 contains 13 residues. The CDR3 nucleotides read TGTGCCAGCAGGACAGGATTAAACACTGAAGCTTTCTTT. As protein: CASRTGLNTEAFF.

CDR3 region: CASGHSQGSGNTIYF. The CDR3, as DNA: TGTGCCAGCGGGCACTCACAGGGCTCTGGAAACACCATATATTTT. This sequence joins TRBV9 and TRBJ1-3; maybe TRBD1 (6 bases). This CDR3 is built from 15 residues. The ends were cut back, 7 bases at V and 0 bases at J, with 14 bases in the middle. The V gene's germline CDR1 is SGDLS and CDR2 YYNGEE.

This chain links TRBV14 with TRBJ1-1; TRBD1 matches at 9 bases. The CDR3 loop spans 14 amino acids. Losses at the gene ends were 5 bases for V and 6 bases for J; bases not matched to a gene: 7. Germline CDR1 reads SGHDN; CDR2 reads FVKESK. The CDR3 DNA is TGTGCCAGCAGCAAGGGGACAGGGAGGTCTGAAGCTTTCTTT. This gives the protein CASSKGTGRSEAFF.

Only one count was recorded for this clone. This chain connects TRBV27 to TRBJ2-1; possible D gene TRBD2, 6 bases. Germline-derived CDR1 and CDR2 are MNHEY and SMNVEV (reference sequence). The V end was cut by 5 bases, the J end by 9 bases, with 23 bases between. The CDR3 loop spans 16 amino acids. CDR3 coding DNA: TGTGCCAGCAGTCTCTACTCCGACTTTAGCGGTAGTGAGCAGTTCTTC. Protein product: CASSLYSDFSGSEQFF.

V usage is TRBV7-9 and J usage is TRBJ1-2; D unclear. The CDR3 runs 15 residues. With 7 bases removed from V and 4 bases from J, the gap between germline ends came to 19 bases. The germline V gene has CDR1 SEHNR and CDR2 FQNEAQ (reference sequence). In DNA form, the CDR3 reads TGTGCCAGCATCAAAGCCCCAGGTGGGCTCTATGGCTACACCTTC. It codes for CASIKAPGGLYGYTF.

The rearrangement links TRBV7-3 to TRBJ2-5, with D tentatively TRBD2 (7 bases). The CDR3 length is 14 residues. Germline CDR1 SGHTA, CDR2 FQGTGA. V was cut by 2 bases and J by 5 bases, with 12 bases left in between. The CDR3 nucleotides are TGTGCCAGCAGCTTAGCGGGGGCGGGTGAGACCCAGTACTTC. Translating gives CASSLAGAGETQYF.

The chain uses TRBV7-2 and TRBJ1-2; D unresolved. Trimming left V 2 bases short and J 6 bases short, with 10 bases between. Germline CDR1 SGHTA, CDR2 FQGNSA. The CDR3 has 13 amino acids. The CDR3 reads CASSLFEGHGYTF. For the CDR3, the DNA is TGTGCCAGCAGCTTATTTGAGGGCCATGGCTACACCTTC.

The CDR3 reads CASSYSRGPGTNEQYF. The CDR3 bases are TGTGCCAGCAGTTACTCGAGAGGCCCCGGCACCAACGAGCAGTACTTC. The rearrangement joins TRBV6-5 to TRBJ2-7, with D unclear. V lost 0 bases and J lost 5, with 17 bases in between. The CDR3 runs to 16 residues. CDR1 is MNHEY and CDR2 is SVGAGI in the germline V gene.

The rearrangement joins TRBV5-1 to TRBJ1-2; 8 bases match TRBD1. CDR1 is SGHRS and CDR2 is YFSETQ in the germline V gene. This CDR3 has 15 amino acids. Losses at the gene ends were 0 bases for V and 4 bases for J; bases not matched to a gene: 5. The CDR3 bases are TGCGCCAGCAGCTTGGCTCGTACAGGGGGCTATGGCTACACCTTC. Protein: CASSLARTGGYGYTF.

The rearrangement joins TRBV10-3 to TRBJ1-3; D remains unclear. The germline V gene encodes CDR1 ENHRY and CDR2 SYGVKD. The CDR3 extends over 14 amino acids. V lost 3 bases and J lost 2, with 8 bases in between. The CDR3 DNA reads TGTGCCATCAGTGACAGGCTGACTGGAAACACCATATATTTT. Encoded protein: CAISDRLTGNTIYF.

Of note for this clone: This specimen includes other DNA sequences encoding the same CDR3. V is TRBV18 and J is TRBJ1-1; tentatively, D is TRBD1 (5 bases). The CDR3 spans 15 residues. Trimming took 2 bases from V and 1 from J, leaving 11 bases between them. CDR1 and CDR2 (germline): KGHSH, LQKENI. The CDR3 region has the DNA TGTGCCAGCTCACCAAGGCAGGGAGGGAACACTGAAGCTTTCTTT. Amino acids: CASSPRQGGNTEAFF.

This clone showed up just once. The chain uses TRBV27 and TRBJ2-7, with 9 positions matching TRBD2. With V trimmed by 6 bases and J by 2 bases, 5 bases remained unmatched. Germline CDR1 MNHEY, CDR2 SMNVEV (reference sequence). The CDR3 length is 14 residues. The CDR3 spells CASSLAGMAYEQYF. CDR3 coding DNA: TGTGCCAGCAGCCTAGCGGGAATGGCCTACGAGCAGTACTTC.

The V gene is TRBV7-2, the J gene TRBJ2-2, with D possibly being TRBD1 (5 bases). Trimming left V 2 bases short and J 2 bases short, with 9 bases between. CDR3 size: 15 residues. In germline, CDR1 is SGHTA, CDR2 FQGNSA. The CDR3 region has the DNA TGTGCCAGCAGCTTATACGACAGAAACACCGGGGAGCTGTTTTTT. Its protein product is CASSLYDRNTGELFF.

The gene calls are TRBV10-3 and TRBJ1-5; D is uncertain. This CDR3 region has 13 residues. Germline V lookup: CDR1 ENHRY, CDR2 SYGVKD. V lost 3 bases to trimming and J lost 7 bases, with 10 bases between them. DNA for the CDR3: TGTGCCATCAGTGATATCGAGGGCCAGCCCCAGCATTTT. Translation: CAISDIEGQPQHF.

CDR3 nucleotide sequence: TGTGCCAGCTCACAAACCCCACTAGCGGGAGGCCGGGATGAGCAGTTCTTC. Its translation is CASSQTPLAGGRDEQFF. The J gene is TRBJ2-1, the V gene TRBV18; 12 bases fit TRBD2. Unmatched junction bases numbered 12, after V lost 4 bases and J lost 8 bases. This CDR3 has 17 amino acids. Germline assignment: CDR1 KGHSH and CDR2 LQKENI.

Here the CDR3 DNA reads TGTGCCAGTAGTTCAGGACAGGGCTACTATGGCTACACCTTC. Translating gives CASSSGQGYYGYTF. This rearrangement joins TRBV19 to TRBJ1-2, with 8 bases that match TRBD1. The CDR3 runs to 14 residues. CDR1 is LNHDA, CDR2 SQIVND, per germline (reference sequence). J lost 3 bases, V lost 5 bases, and 5 bases had no gene match.

CDR3 DNA sequence: TGTGCCACCAGCCGACGACCCCAGGGGTTGGAGCAGTTCTTC. It translates to CATSRRPQGLEQFF. This chain links TRBV15 with TRBJ2-1, with D possibly TRBD1 on 6 matching bases. This CDR3 comprises 14 residues. Trimming left V 5 bases short and J 10 bases short, with 18 bases between. Germline-derived CDR1 and CDR2 are LNHNV and YYDKDF (reference sequence).

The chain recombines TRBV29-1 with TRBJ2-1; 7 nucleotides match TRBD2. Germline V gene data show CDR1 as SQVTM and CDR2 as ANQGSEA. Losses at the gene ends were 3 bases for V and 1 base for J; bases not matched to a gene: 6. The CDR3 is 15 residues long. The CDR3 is CSVDLGRVSYNEQFF. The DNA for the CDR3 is TGCAGCGTTGATTTGGGGAGGGTGTCCTACAATGAGCAGTTCTTC.

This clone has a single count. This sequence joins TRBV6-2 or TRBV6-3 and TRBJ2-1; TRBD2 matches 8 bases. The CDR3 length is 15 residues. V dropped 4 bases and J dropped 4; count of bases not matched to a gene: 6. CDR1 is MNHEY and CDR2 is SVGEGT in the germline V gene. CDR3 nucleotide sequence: TGTGCCAGCAGTTCTCAGCGGGAGTTGTACAATGAGCAGTTCTTC. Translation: CASSSQRELYNEQFF.